Listed here are 4 T cell receptor beta chains from one sample, sequenced in a study of CD8 T cells in Susac syndrome. RNA in amounts of about 0.45 to 1 ug was reverse transcribed with random hexamers. Using its own MiXCR run on the immunoSEQ multiplex PCR reads, TCRdb lists one record per CDR3 protein. Among approximately 120,000 distinct CDR3 sequences listed, more than 80% were seen once. The sequenced sample consisted of CD8+ T cells from PBMCs. The receptors were sampled from a human donor with multiple sclerosis.

The chain recombines TRBV19 with TRBJ1-5; TRBD1 might be the D (5 bases). Per the germline V gene, CDR1 is LNHDA and CDR2 is SQIVND (reference sequence). Trimming took 5 bases from V and 2 from J, leaving 13 bases between them. The CDR3 covers 15 residues. CDR3 bases: TGTGCCAGTAGTGTAAGGGGATACGGCAATCAGCCCCAGCATTTT. Amino acids: CASSVRGYGNQPQHF.

V gene TRBV13 combines with J gene TRBJ1-2; D is unresolved. CDR1 and CDR2 from the germline V gene are PRHDT and FYEKMQ (reference sequence). This CDR3 comprises 13 residues. V was pared by 4 bases and J by 0 bases, with 6 bases between. The CDR3 sequence: CASSSVPNYGYTF. In DNA form, the CDR3 reads TGTGCCAGCAGCTCGGTGCCTAACTATGGCTACACCTTC.

The chain joins TRBV4-1 to TRBJ2-7; no definite D call. V was clipped by 1 base and J by 0 bases, with 16 bases between them. Germline lookup yields CDR1 MGHRA and CDR2 YSYEKL. The CDR3 loop spans 17 amino acids. For the CDR3, the DNA is TGCGCCAGCAGCCAAGTTTTTATTTTCCCCTACTCCTACGAGCAGTACTTC. It specifies CASSQVFIFPYSYEQYF.

The rearrangement uses TRBV5-6 and TRBJ1-4; 8 bases agree with TRBD1. In germline, CDR1 is SGHDT, CDR2 YYEEEE. The CDR3 extends over 15 amino acids. Trimming cost V 4 bases and J 8 bases; bases outside gene matches: 10. The CDR3 loop is CASSHRQGSIEKLFF. CDR3 nucleotides: TGTGCCAGCAGCCATAGACAGGGGAGTATCGAAAAACTGTTTTTT.